The next 22 T cell receptor beta chains were all read from a single sample in a study of blood T cells in healthy people across ages. Primed by a sample-barcoded 5' primer and a J-beta primer mix, a second PCR proceeded for about 7 to 11 cycles. TCRdb used MiXCR to reprocess the 5' RACE reads, holding one entry per CDR3 protein. This sample has around 1.5 million distinct CDR3 sequences; 59% occur once, and the top ten carry more than 6%. The sample taken for sequencing was blood. Receptors were obtained from a man aged 18 to 29 in good health.

The genes are TRBV7-9 and TRBJ2-2, with D perhaps TRBD2 (7 bases). Trimming removed 1 base from V and 4 bases from J, with 19 bases in between. The germline CDR1 and CDR2 sequences are SEHNR and FQNEAQ (reference sequence). The CDR3 is 18 residues long. CDR3: CASSLGTAGLPFTGELFF. CDR3 DNA: TGTGCCAGCAGCTTAGGGACAGCGGGACTCCCTTTCACCGGGGAGCTGTTTTTT.

The rearrangement uses TRBV7-9 and TRBJ2-7; no clear D. TRBJ2-5 explains the end of the DNA better; the J call may be wrong. CDR3 length: 13 amino acids. Germline V CDR1 and CDR2: SEHNR, FQNEAQ (reference sequence). CDR3 sequence (DNA): TGTGCCAGCAGCTTCTTCAAGCCAGAGACCCAGTACTTC. Amino acid sequence: CASSFFKPETQYF.

The chain carries TRBV5-6 and TRBJ2-5; D perhaps matches TRBD1 (8 bases). This CDR3 has 15 amino acids. V lost 4 bases to trimming and J lost 9 bases, with 22 bases between them. Germline V gene lookup returns CDR1 SGHDT and CDR2 YYEEEE. The CDR3 nucleotides are TGTGCCAGCAGCCCTATAGACAGGGGACGGGGGGCCCAGTACTTC. Protein: CASSPIDRGRGAQYF.

The chain uses TRBV11-2 and TRBJ2-3, with 7 bases identical to TRBD1. Unmatched junction bases numbered 7, after V lost 5 bases and J lost 2 bases. This CDR3 contains 15 residues. Germline V gives CDR1 SGHAT, CDR2 FQNNGV. CDR3 sequence: CASSAPGQITDTQYF. The CDR3, as DNA: TGTGCCAGCAGCGCCCCGGGACAGATCACAGATACGCAGTATTTT.

This chain connects TRBV2 to TRBJ2-7; tentatively, D is TRBD1 or TRBD2 (6 bases each). The CDR3 sequence is 14 residues long. Trimming stripped 7 bases from V and 0 bases from J, with 13 bases between. CDR1 and CDR2 (germline): SNHLY, FYNNEI. CDR3 residues: CASIVGGTSYEQYF. The CDR3 DNA sequence: TGTGCCAGCATCGTGGGGGGCACCTCCTACGAGCAGTACTTC.

The chain carries TRBV28 and TRBJ1-1; the match to TRBD1 covers 7 bases. The CDR3 runs to 15 residues. Germline loops: CDR1 MDHEN, CDR2 SYDVKM. Germline trimming cut 7 bases from V and 5 bases from J; bases unmatched to any gene: 13. The CDR3 is CASIKPQGLGTEAFF. CDR3 sequence (DNA): TGTGCCAGCATAAAACCACAGGGGTTGGGGACTGAAGCTTTCTTT.

This sequence joins TRBV10-3 and TRBJ2-5; D is tentatively TRBD1 or TRBD2 (5 bases each). CDR1 is ENHRY, CDR2 SYGVKD, per germline. Trimming left V 7 bases short and J 3 bases short, with 12 bases between. The CDR3 runs to 13 residues. CDR3 nucleotides: TGTGCCATCAACCGGGACGGTAAAGAGACCCAGTACTTC. It is translated as CAINRDGKETQYF.

The rearrangement joins TRBV15 to TRBJ1-2; no firm D call. The germline gives CDR1 LNHNV, CDR2 YYDKDF (reference sequence). CDR3 size: 16 residues. Trimming took 0 bases from V and 0 from J, leaving 11 bases between them. The CDR3 DNA is TGTGCCACCAGCAGAGATTTGGTGTATTCTAACTATGGCTACACCTTC. This codes for CATSRDLVYSNYGYTF.

The chain uses TRBV20-1 and TRBJ2-7, with 7 bases lining up with TRBD1. The CDR3 is 15 residues long. V was clipped by 6 bases and J by 3 bases; unmatched bases: 14. Germline V gives CDR1 DFQATT, CDR2 SNEGSKA (reference sequence). The DNA of the CDR3 is TGCAGTGCCGCCCCCCTCGGGACAGTCTACTACGAGCAGTACTTC. Amino acids: CSAAPLGTVYYEQYF.

This clonotype showed up just a few times. V usage is TRBV20-1 and J usage is TRBJ2-7, with D perhaps being TRBD1 or TRBD2 (6 bases each). Trimming removed 1 base from V and 2 bases from J, with 9 bases in between. Germline lookup yields CDR1 DFQATT and CDR2 SNEGSKA (reference sequence). The CDR3 extends over 13 amino acids. The chain's CDR3 is CSARGGTTYEQYF. CDR3 nucleotides: TGCAGTGCTAGAGGCGGGACAACCTACGAGCAGTACTTC.

This chain joins TRBV28 and TRBJ1-1, with a tentative D call TRBD1 (5 bases). This CDR3 is 15 amino acids long. Germline CDR1 is MDHEN and CDR2 is SYDVKM. Trimming pared 0 bases from V and 3 bases from J, leaving 11 bases between. CDR3: CASSLWGGRDTEAFF. For the CDR3, the DNA is TGTGCCAGCAGTTTATGGGGGGGACGGGACACTGAAGCTTTCTTT.

For this clonotype: The junction departs from the called germline gene at one end, perhaps through a read error. The chain employs TRBV15 and TRBJ2-2; tentative D call: TRBD1 (6 bases). The CDR3 loop spans 14 amino acids. Germline V gene sequence: CDR1 LNHNV, CDR2 YYDKDF (reference sequence). In DNA form, the CDR3 reads TGTGCCACCACCAGAGGGGGTAGTGTTGGGGAGCTGTTTTTT. This encodes CATTRGGSVGELFF.

The V call is TRBV7-2, the J call TRBJ2-5; 12 nucleotides agree with TRBD1. With V trimmed by 3 bases and J by 11 bases, 13 bases remained unmatched. Germline V lookup: CDR1 SGHTA, CDR2 FQGNSA. This CDR3 spans 16 amino acids. CDR3 sequence: CASSLPGQGASYGQYF. The CDR3 DNA is TGTGCCAGCAGCTTGCCGGGACAGGGGGCCTCCTACGGGCAGTACTTC.

The chain uses TRBV5-1 and TRBJ2-3, with a tentative D call TRBD1 (5 bases). CDR1 SGHRS and CDR2 YFSETQ come from the germline V gene. The V and J ends lost 4 bases and 6 bases respectively, with 15 bases between them. The CDR3 has 14 amino acids. CDR3 nucleotide sequence: TGCGCCAGCAGCACGAGCCAAGGACACGATACGCAGTATTTT. Its protein product is CASSTSQGHDTQYF. Full variable domain (remainder filled in from reference TRBV5-1 and TRBJ2-3): KAGVTQTPRYLIKTRGQQVTLSCSPISGHRSVSWYQQTPGQGLQFLFEYFSETQRNKGNFPGRFSGRQFSNSRSEMNVSTLELGDSALYLCASSTSQGHDTQYFGPGTRLTVL.

This clonotype came up a few times. The chain couples TRBV4-1 to TRBJ1-4; TRBD1 matches 8 bases. The CDR3 is made up of 15 amino acids. V lost 5 bases and J lost 8; bases outside the gene matches: 10. Per germline, CDR1 MGHRA and CDR2 YSYEKL. The CDR3 here is CASSEQTGEREKLFF. DNA for the CDR3: TGCGCCAGCAGCGAACAGACAGGGGAGAGGGAAAAACTGTTTTTT.

This chain links TRBV20-1 with TRBJ2-3; no clear D. Trimming took 3 bases from V and 6 from J, leaving 4 bases between them. CDR1 DFQATT and CDR2 SNEGSKA come from the germline V gene (reference sequence). This CDR3 has 10 residues. The CDR3: CSASSDTQYF. The DNA for the CDR3 is TGCAGTGCTAGCTCCGATACGCAGTATTTT.

A few counts support this clonotype. The chain joins TRBV4-3 to TRBJ2-3; perhaps TRBD1 as D (5 bases). Deletions cut 1 base from V and 4 bases from J, with 12 bases between. The CDR3 length is 15 residues. CDR1 LGHNA and CDR2 YSLEER come from the germline V gene. The CDR3: CASSQVWGRPDTQYF. CDR3 in DNA: TGCGCCAGCAGCCAAGTTTGGGGCCGCCCAGATACGCAGTATTTT.

This chain uses TRBV3-1 with TRBJ2-5; no reliable D call. The CDR3 has 16 amino acids. The germline V gene has CDR1 LGHDT and CDR2 YNNKEL (reference sequence). V was pared by 0 bases and J by 5 bases, with 16 bases between. The DNA for the CDR3 is TGTGCCAGCAGCCAAGATGGGTTGTTTGGTGGGGAGACCCAGTACTTC. Its protein product is CASSQDGLFGGETQYF.

The genes are TRBV5-1 and TRBJ2-4, with 7 bases matching TRBD1. J lost 4 bases, V lost 4 bases, and 8 bases had no gene match. Germline CDR1 SGHRS, CDR2 YFSETQ. The CDR3 length is 15 residues. The CDR3 coding sequence is TGCGCCAGCAGCACAGAAGGGGGACAGAAAAACATTCAGTACTTC. Protein product: CASSTEGGQKNIQYF.

There are a few counts of this clonotype. The chain uses TRBV7-2 and TRBJ2-1; 12 nucleotides match TRBD2. The CDR3 runs to 20 residues. Germline CDR1 reads SGHTA; CDR2 reads FQGNSA. V was pared by 8 bases and J by 4 bases, with 21 bases of the junction left unmatched. CDR3 sequence (DNA): TGTGCCAGCGCCCCACCTAATGGGCTAGCGGGGGGGATTACATACAATGAGCAGTTCTTC. This gives the protein CASAPPNGLAGGITYNEQFF.

The V and J genes are TRBV10-3 and TRBJ2-3, with TRBD1 as a possible D gene (5 bases). The germline V gene has CDR1 ENHRY and CDR2 SYGVKD. The CDR3 loop spans 13 amino acids. With 10 bases removed from V and 7 bases from J, the gap between germline ends came to 18 bases. In DNA form, the CDR3 reads TGTGCCACCCTGGGGCCCGCCGAGAATACGCAGTATTTT. Translating it yields CATLGPAENTQYF.

This clonotype appeared a few times. The V gene is TRBV11-2, the J gene TRBJ2-7; tentative D call: TRBD2 (6 bases). Trimming cost V 1 base and J 0 bases, with 10 bases left between them. CDR1 SGHAT and CDR2 FQNNGV come from the germline V gene. The CDR3 length is 15 residues. The chain's CDR3 is CASSLGWGGSYEQYF. CDR3 sequence (DNA): TGTGCCAGCAGCTTAGGGTGGGGAGGCTCCTACGAGCAGTACTTC.